One and the same sample provided the 29 T cell receptor beta chains below, sequenced in a study of STAT3 mutations in large granular lymphocyte leukemia. General observations from the study: Every T-cell large granular lymphocyte leukemia patient had at least one immunodominant TCR beta clonotype.

Some clones are missing from TCRdb's copy, which holds only in-frame ones; the method was immunoSEQ multiplex PCR. The sample lists roughly 22,000 clones, approximately 94% occurring once. These TCRs' antigens remain unknown. Sequencing was carried out using peripheral blood mononuclear cells. The source of these receptors is a middle-aged man with T-cell large granular lymphocyte leukemia. Some clones in this sample may be carry-over from other donors' samples.

The chain couples TRBV7-9 to TRBJ1-4, with D unresolved. The CDR3 is made up of 16 amino acids. Germline values: CDR1 SEHNR, CDR2 FQNEAQ (reference sequence). Trimming cost V 4 bases and J 4 bases, with 16 bases left between them. CDR3 in amino acids: CASSSHRRQDNEKLFF. Written as DNA, the CDR3 is TGTGCCAGCAGCTCGCACCGAAGGCAGGATAATGAAAAACTGTTTTTT.

The V call is TRBV4-1, the J call TRBJ1-4, with D unresolved. CDR3 length: 17 residues. Germline CDR1 is MGHRA and CDR2 is YSYEKL. Trimming removed 0 bases at V and 2 bases at J, with 13 bases between. Here the CDR3 DNA reads TGCGCCAGCAGCCAAGAAAGCCACAAGGTGACTAATGAAAAACTGTTTTTT. The encoded protein is CASSQESHKVTNEKLFF.

The chain links TRBV7-8 to TRBJ1-2, with no clear D. V was clipped by 2 bases and J by 0 bases, with 13 bases between them. The CDR3 has 16 amino acids. Germline V gene lookup returns CDR1 SGHVS and CDR2 FQNEAQ. The CDR3 DNA reads as TGTGCCAGCAGCTTAACACTCCCGGGAGCTAACTATGGCTACACCTTC. This codes for CASSLTLPGANYGYTF.

CDR3 sequence: CASSMPGQHPNTGELFF. For the CDR3, the DNA is TGTGCCAGTAGTATGCCGGGACAGCACCCGAACACCGGGGAGCTGTTTTTT. This chain connects TRBV19 to TRBJ2-2; 7 bases are shared with TRBD1. The CDR3 consists of 17 residues. Germline-derived CDR1 and CDR2 are LNHDA and SQIVND (reference sequence). V lost 3 bases to trimming and J lost 0 bases; unmatched junction nucleotides: 7.

This chain joins TRBV18 and TRBJ1-1, with 8 bases matching TRBD1. The CDR3 has 15 residues. Germline assignment: CDR1 KGHSH and CDR2 LQKENI. V lost 3 bases, J lost 1 base, and 4 bases stayed unmatched. CDR3 DNA sequence: TGTGCCAGCTCACCGCGACAGGGGCAGAACACTGAAGCTTTCTTT. This codes for CASSPRQGQNTEAFF.

This sequence joins TRBV11-2 and TRBJ2-5, with 8 bases identical to TRBD2. The CDR3 loop spans 14 amino acids. Per the germline V gene, CDR1 is SGHAT and CDR2 is FQNNGV. Trimming at V came to 7 bases and at J to 2 bases, leaving 6 bases not matched to a gene. CDR3 nucleotides: TGTGCCAGCAACCTAGCGGGCCCTCAAGAGACCCAGTACTTC. This encodes CASNLAGPQETQYF.

This chain joins TRBV29-1 and TRBJ1-2; D possibly corresponds to TRBD1 (5 bases). Germline V CDR1 and CDR2: SQVTM, ANQGSEA. CDR3 length equals 14 residues. Trimming shortened V by 0 bases and J by 7 bases, and 15 bases separated the two germline ends. CDR3 coding DNA: TGCAGCGTTGAAGAGGTTCGAACAGGCAGTGGCTACACCTTC. This translates into CSVEEVRTGSGYTF.

The J gene is TRBJ1-5, the V gene TRBV7-9, with D uncertain. The CDR3 covers 12 residues. The germline CDR1 and CDR2 sequences are SEHNR and FQNEAQ (reference sequence). V lost 5 bases and J lost 5, with 7 bases in between. CDR3 in DNA: TGTGCCAGCAGCCCCGAAGATCAGCCCCAGCATTTT. Protein: CASSPEDQPQHF.

This chain uses TRBV27 with TRBJ2-1; possibly TRBD2 for D (6 bases). Germline loops: CDR1 MNHEY, CDR2 SMNVEV (reference sequence). CDR3 length equals 14 residues. The V and J ends lost 4 bases and 6 bases respectively, with 13 bases between them. DNA of the CDR3: TGTGCCAGCAGTTCCGGACTATTCACCAATGAGCAGTTCTTC. It codes for CASSSGLFTNEQFF.

The rearrangement uses TRBV13 and TRBJ2-3, with 8 positions matching TRBD2. Germline CDR1 is PRHDT and CDR2 is FYEKMQ (reference sequence). The CDR3 consists of 16 residues. Trimming cost V 5 bases and J 3 bases; bases outside gene matches: 10. The CDR3 nucleotides are TGTGCCAGCAGCCTGGGCGGGGGGCCAGGAACAGATACGCAGTATTTT. As protein: CASSLGGGPGTDTQYF.

The chain employs TRBV5-6 and TRBJ2-1; D could derive from TRBD1 or TRBD2 (6 bases each). With 5 bases removed from V and 5 bases from J, the gap between germline ends came to 20 bases. This CDR3 is built from 16 residues. CDR1 and CDR2 from the germline V gene are SGHDT and YYEEEE. The CDR3 nucleotides read TGTGCCAGCAGTTCCATGTTTGGGGGGCGGGACAATGAGCAGTTCTTC. This codes for CASSSMFGGRDNEQFF.

The V gene is TRBV19, the J gene TRBJ1-5; 7 nucleotides agree with TRBD1. After removal of 8 bases from V and 5 bases from J, the junction contained 9 bases not matched to a gene. CDR3 length: 14 residues. CDR1 LNHDA and CDR2 SQIVND come from the germline V gene (reference sequence). The DNA of the CDR3 is TGTGCCAGTCGGGAGGGGGCGAGGGATCAGCCCCAGCATTTT. It specifies CASREGARDQPQHF.

The V call is TRBV7-6, the J call TRBJ2-3; D is possibly TRBD1 (5 bases). CDR1 and CDR2 (germline): SGHVS, FNYEAQ. Deletions cut 4 bases from V and 7 bases from J, with 18 bases between. The CDR3 totals 15 residues. The DNA for the CDR3 is TGTGCCAGCAGCTCTCAGACAGAAAACATGAATACGCAGTATTTT. Protein sequence: CASSSQTENMNTQYF.

J is TRBJ2-7 and V is TRBV28; 10 positions match TRBD1. J lost 0 bases, V lost 3 bases, and 2 bases had no gene match. This CDR3 is built from 15 residues. The V gene's germline CDR1 is MDHEN and CDR2 SYDVKM. In nucleotides, the CDR3 is TGTGCCAGCAGTTTGACAGGGGGCCTCTCCTACGAGCAGTACTTC. This gives the protein CASSLTGGLSYEQYF. The full variable domain, rest sourced from reference TRBV28 and TRBJ2-7, is DVKVTQSSRYLVKRTGEKVFLECVQDMDHENMFWYRQDPGLGLRLIYFSYDVKMKEKGDIPEGYSVSREKKERFSLILESASTNQTSMYLCASSLTGGLSYEQYFGPGTRLTVT.

The gene calls are TRBV5-5 and TRBJ2-5; D remains ambiguous. Germline V lookup: CDR1 SGHKS, CDR2 YYEKEE (reference sequence). The CDR3 totals 12 residues. V dropped 4 bases and J dropped 5 bases, with 9 bases sitting between them. DNA of the CDR3: TGTGCCAGCAGCCCCAAGCGTGAGACCCAGTACTTC. Its protein is CASSPKRETQYF.

The rearrangement links TRBV5-1 to TRBJ1-4; D uncertain. V was clipped by 4 bases and J by 8 bases, with 15 bases between them. Germline CDR1 is SGHRS and CDR2 is YFSETQ. The CDR3 spans 14 residues. CDR3 DNA sequence: TGCGCCAGCAGCCCCAGTACTGGAGAAGAAAAACTGTTTTTT. This codes for CASSPSTGEEKLFF. The full variable domain, completed using reference TRBV5-1 and TRBJ1-4, is KAGVTQTPRYLIKTRGQQVTLSCSPISGHRSVSWYQQTPGQGLQFLFEYFSETQRNKGNFPGRFSGRQFSNSRSEMNVSTLELGDSALYLCASSPSTGEEKLFFGSGTQLSVL.

The chain recombines TRBV10-3 with TRBJ2-6; D remains unclear. Germline loops: CDR1 ENHRY, CDR2 SYGVKD. This CDR3 comprises 16 residues. With 0 bases removed from V and 0 bases from J, the gap between germline ends came to 6 bases. DNA for the CDR3: TGTGCCATCAGTGAGTCGAGGAACTCTGGGGCCAACGTCCTGACTTTC. Its protein product is CAISESRNSGANVLTF.

The V call is TRBV4-1, the J call TRBJ1-1; no firm D call. The CDR3 has 15 amino acids. V dropped 0 bases and J dropped 0 bases, with 8 bases sitting between them. The V gene's germline CDR1 is MGHRA and CDR2 YSYEKL. The CDR3 loop is CASSQESQVNTEAFF. The DNA for the CDR3 is TGCGCCAGCAGCCAAGAGAGCCAGGTGAACACTGAAGCTTTCTTT.

The chain couples TRBV5-4 to TRBJ1-1; 10 bases match TRBD1. After removal of 4 bases from V and 5 bases from J, the junction contained 8 bases not matched to a gene. Germline V CDR1 and CDR2: SGHNT, YYREEE (reference sequence). The CDR3 contains 15 residues. The CDR3 nucleotides read TGTGCCAGCAGCCCCCGGGACAGGGGAGGAACTGAAGCTTTCTTT. It codes for CASSPRDRGGTEAFF.

This chain connects TRBV6-5 to TRBJ1-1; D perhaps matches TRBD1 (5 bases). CDR1 and CDR2 (germline): MNHEY, SVGAGI. CDR3 length: 11 residues. Trimming removed 5 bases at V and 11 bases at J, with 12 bases between. CDR3 sequence reads: CASSIQGRAFF. The CDR3 DNA follows: TGTGCCAGCAGTATCCAGGGACGGGCTTTCTTT.

This clone was found once. One end of the junction fails to match germline, which may point to a read error. The chain uses TRBV7-9 and TRBJ1-1, with D hard to call. Germline assignment: CDR1 SEHNR and CDR2 FQNEAQ (reference sequence). There are 12 residues in the CDR3. CDR3 DNA sequence: TGTGCCAGCAGCTTAGAGCGGTCAGAGAAAAACTTT. Residues: CASSLERSEKNF.

The V gene is TRBV11-3, the J gene TRBJ1-1, with D possibly matching TRBD1 (5 bases). Germline assignment: CDR1 SGHNT and CDR2 YENEEA. There are 14 residues in the CDR3. V lost 4 bases to trimming and J lost 3 bases, with 12 bases between them. CDR3 loop: CASSSRGGDTEAFF. CDR3 nucleotides: TGTGCCAGCAGCTCACGCGGGGGAGACACTGAAGCTTTCTTT.

V gene TRBV19 combines with J gene TRBJ1-1, with D unclear. V was cut by 0 bases and J by 1 base, with 6 bases left in between. CDR3 length: 14 residues. Germline-derived CDR1 and CDR2 are LNHDA and SQIVND (reference sequence). CDR3 in DNA: TGTGCCAGTAGTATAGAGGTACGGAACACTGAAGCTTTCTTT. Amino acids: CASSIEVRNTEAFF.

This clone was picked up one time. Distinct nucleotide sequences in the sample also encode this CDR3. The chain joins TRBV9 to TRBJ1-1, with D possibly matching TRBD1 (5 bases). The CDR3 spans 15 residues. CDR1 is SGDLS, CDR2 YYNGEE, per germline. V was clipped by 0 bases and J by 3 bases, with 12 bases between them. This CDR3 is CASSVAGGGDTEAFF. CDR3 sequence (DNA): TGTGCCAGCAGCGTAGCCGGGGGTGGGGACACTGAAGCTTTCTTT.

The genes are TRBV5-4 and TRBJ1-4; D not certain. Germline CDR1 reads SGHNT; CDR2 reads YYREEE (reference sequence). The CDR3 is made up of 14 amino acids. V lost 0 bases to trimming and J lost 4 bases, with 7 bases between them. CDR3 loop: CASSLDSYNEKLFF. CDR3 DNA: TGTGCCAGCAGCTTGGATAGCTATAATGAAAAACTGTTTTTT.

This clone occurred a few times. This chain connects TRBV5-5 to TRBJ1-6; tentative D call: TRBD1 (6 bases). This CDR3 region has 14 residues. The germline CDR1 and CDR2 sequences are SGHKS and YYEKEE (reference sequence). V lost 4 bases, J lost 8 bases, and 13 bases lay in between. The CDR3 coding sequence is TGTGCCAGCAGCGGGTTACAGGGTGATTCACCCCTCCACTTT. Residues: CASSGLQGDSPLHF.

This chain connects TRBV9 to TRBJ2-3; D is perhaps TRBD2 (7 bases). Trimming took 0 bases from V and 2 from J, leaving 13 bases between them. Per germline, CDR1 SGDLS and CDR2 YYNGEE. CDR3 length: 16 residues. This CDR3 reads CASSVGRGGNTDTQYF. Here the CDR3 DNA reads TGTGCCAGCAGCGTAGGGAGGGGGGGGAACACAGATACGCAGTATTTT.

The CDR3 region has the DNA TGCGCCAGCAGAGAAGGAAACGAGCAGTACTTC. Protein product: CASREGNEQYF. The gene calls are TRBV5-1 and TRBJ2-7; no clear D gene. The CDR3 spans 11 residues. Germline V lookup: CDR1 SGHRS, CDR2 YFSETQ. Trimming left V 5 bases short and J 5 bases short, with 8 bases between. Drawing the rest from reference TRBV5-1 and TRBJ2-7, the complete variable domain is KAGVTQTPRYLIKTRGQQVTLSCSPISGHRSVSWYQQTPGQGLQFLFEYFSETQRNKGNFPGRFSGRQFSNSRSEMNVSTLELGDSALYLCASREGNEQYFGPGTRLTVT.

The chain uses TRBV5-4 and TRBJ1-1, with 7 bases matching TRBD1. Germline loops: CDR1 SGHNT, CDR2 YYREEE (reference sequence). This CDR3 is 13 amino acids long. Trimming removed 4 bases from V and 4 bases from J; junction bases left unmatched: 4. The DNA of the CDR3 is TGTGCCAGCAGCACCGACAGGGCCACTGAAGCTTTCTTT. Translated, it gives CASSTDRATEAFF.